The sequence of this T cell receptor beta chain was determined in a study of blood T cell repertoires in COVID-19. Libraries were prepared by immunoSEQ multiplex PCR; TCRdb keeps only in-frame clonotypes and omits some of them. The sample gives 200,000 to 250,000 clones, 88% of which show up once; roughly 2.7% is in the top ten. The TCR originated in a woman younger than 45 who had recovered from COVID-19. Sequenced material: PBMCs or T cells enriched from blood (not recorded which).

CDR3 DNA sequence: TGTGCCAGCAGCCAATTGAGACAGAATGGCTACACCTTC. Translation: CASSQLRQNGYTF. The chain combines TRBV16 with TRBJ1-2; a weak D match, TRBD1 (5 bases). CDR3 length: 13 residues. Germline CDR1 reads KGHSY; CDR2 reads FQNENV. V lost 1 base and J 6 bases, leaving 9 bases between the germline ends. Complete variable domain (other parts from reference TRBV16 and TRBJ1-2): GEEVAQTPKHLVRGEGQKAKLYCAPIKGHSYVFWYQQVLKNEFKFLISFQNENVFDETGMPKERFSAKCLPNSPCSLEIQATKLEDSAVYFCASSQLRQNGYTFGSGTRLTVV.